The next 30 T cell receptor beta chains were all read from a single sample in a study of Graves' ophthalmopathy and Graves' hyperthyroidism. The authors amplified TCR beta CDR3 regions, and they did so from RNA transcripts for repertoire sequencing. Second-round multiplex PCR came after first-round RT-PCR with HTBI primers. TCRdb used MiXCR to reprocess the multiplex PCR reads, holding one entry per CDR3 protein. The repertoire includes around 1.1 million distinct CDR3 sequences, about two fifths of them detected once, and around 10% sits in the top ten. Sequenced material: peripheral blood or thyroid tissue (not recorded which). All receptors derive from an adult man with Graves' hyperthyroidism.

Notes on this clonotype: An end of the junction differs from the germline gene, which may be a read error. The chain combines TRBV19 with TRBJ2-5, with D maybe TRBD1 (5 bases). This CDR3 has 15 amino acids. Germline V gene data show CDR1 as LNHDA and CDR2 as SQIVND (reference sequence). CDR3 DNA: TGCGCCAGCTCTCAGGGAAGGGTGGGTCGAGAGACCCAGTACTTC. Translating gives CASSQGRVGRETQYF.

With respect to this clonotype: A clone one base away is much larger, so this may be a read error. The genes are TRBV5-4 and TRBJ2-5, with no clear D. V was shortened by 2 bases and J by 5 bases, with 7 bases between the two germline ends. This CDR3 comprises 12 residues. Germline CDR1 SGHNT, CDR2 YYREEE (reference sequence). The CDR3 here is CASSFHGETQYF. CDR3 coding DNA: TGTGCCAGCAGCTTCCACGGGGAGACCCAGTACTTC.

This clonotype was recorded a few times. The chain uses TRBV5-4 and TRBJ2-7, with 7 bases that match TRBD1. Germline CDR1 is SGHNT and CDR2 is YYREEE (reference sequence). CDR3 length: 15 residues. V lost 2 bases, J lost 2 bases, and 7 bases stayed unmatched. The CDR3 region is CASSFPKQGTYEQYF. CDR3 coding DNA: TGTGCCAGCAGCTTCCCAAAACAGGGGACCTACGAGCAGTACTTC.

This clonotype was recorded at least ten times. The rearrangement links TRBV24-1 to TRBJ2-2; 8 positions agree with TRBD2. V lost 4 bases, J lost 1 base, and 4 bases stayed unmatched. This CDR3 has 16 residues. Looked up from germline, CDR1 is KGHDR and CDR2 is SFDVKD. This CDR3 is CATSEAGTRNTGELFF. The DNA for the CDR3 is TGTGCCACCAGTGAGGCCGGGACTAGGAACACCGGGGAGCTGTTTTTT.

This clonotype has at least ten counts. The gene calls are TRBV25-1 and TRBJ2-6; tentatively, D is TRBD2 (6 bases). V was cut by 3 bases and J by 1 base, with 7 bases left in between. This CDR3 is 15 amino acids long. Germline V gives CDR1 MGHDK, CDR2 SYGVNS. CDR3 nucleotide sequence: TGTGCCAGCAGTGACCGGGGGTCTGGGGCCAACGTCCTGACTTTC. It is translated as CASSDRGSGANVLTF.

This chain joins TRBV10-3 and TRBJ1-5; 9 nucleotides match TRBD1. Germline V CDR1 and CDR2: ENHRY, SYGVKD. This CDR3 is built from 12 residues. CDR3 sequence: CATPGTGQPQHF. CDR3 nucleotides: TGTGCTACTCCCGGGACAGGGCAGCCCCAGCATTTT.

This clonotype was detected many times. DNA of the CDR3: TGTGCCAGCACTCCGTCGGGAACTGGAAACACCATATATTTT. Translation: CASTPSGTGNTIYF. The rearrangement links TRBV9 to TRBJ1-3, with D unresolved. The germline gives CDR1 SGDLS, CDR2 YYNGEE. V dropped 6 bases and J dropped 2 bases, with 12 bases sitting between them. The CDR3 loop spans 14 amino acids. The whole variable domain, remainder taken from reference TRBV9 and TRBJ1-3, is DSGVTQTPKHLITATGQRVTLRCSPRSGDLSVYWYQQSLDQGLQFLIQYYNGEERAKGNILERFSAQQFPDLHSELNLSSLELGDSALYFCASTPSGTGNTIYFGEGSWLTVV.

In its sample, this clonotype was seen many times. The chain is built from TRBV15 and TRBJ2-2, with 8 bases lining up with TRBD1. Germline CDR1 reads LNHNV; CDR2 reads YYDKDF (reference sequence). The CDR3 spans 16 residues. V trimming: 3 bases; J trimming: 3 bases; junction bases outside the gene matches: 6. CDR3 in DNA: TGTGCCACCAGCAGCTCAGGGGGCGCCCACACCGGGGAGCTGTTTTTT. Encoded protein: CATSSSGGAHTGELFF.

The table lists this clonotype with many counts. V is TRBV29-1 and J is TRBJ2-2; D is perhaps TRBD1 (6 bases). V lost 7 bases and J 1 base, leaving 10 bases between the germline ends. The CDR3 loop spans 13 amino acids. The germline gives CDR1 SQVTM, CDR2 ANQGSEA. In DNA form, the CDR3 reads TGCAGCGGGCGACAGGTGAACACCGGGGAGCTGTTTTTT. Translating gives CSGRQVNTGELFF.

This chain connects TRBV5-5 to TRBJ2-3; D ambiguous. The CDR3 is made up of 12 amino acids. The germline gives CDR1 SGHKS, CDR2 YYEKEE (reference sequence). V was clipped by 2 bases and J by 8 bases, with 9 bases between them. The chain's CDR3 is CASSLVDPTQYF. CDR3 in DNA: TGTGCCAGCAGCTTAGTGGATCCTACGCAGTATTTT.

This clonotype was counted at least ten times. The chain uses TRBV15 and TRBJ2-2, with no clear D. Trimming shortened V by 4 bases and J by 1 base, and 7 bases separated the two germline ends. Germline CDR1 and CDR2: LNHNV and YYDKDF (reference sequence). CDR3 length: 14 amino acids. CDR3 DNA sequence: TGTGCCACCAGCAAGGATCAGAACACCGGGGAGCTGTTTTTT. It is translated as CATSKDQNTGELFF. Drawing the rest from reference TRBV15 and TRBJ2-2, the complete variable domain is DAMVIQNPRYQVTQFGKPVTLSCSQTLNHNVMYWYQQKSSQAPKLLFHYYDKDFNNEADTPDNFQSRRPNTSFCFLDIRSPGLGDTAMYLCATSKDQNTGELFFGEGSRLTVL.

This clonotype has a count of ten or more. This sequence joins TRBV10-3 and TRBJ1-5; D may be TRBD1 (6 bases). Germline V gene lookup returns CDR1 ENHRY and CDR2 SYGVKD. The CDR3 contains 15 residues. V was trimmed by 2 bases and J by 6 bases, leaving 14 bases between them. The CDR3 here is CAISELMGGLQPQHF. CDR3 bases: TGTGCCATCAGTGAGCTGATGGGGGGGCTTCAGCCCCAGCATTTT.

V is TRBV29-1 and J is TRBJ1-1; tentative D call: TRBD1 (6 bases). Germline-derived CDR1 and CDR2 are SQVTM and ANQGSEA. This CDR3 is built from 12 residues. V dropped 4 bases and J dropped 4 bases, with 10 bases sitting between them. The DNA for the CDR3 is TGCAGCGTTGTCGGGGGGCTCACTGAAGCTTTCTTT. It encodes CSVVGGLTEAFF.

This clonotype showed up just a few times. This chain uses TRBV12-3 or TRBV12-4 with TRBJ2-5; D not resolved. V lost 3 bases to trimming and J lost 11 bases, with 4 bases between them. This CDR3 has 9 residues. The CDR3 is CASSFGQYF. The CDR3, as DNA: TGTGCCAGCAGTTTCGGGCAGTACTTC.

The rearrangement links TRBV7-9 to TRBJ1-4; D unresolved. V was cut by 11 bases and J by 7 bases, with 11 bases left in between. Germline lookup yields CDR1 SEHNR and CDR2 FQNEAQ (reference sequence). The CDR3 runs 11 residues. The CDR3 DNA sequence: TGTGCCGGTATGAAGGGTGAAAAACTGTTTTTT. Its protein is CAGMKGEKLFF.

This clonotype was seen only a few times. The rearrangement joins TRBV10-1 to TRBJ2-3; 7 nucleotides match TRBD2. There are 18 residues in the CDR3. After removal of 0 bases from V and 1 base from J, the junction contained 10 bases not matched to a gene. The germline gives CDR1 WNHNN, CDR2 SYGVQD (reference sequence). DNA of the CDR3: TGCGCCAGCAGTGAGTCGCGACTAGCTCTTCTCGGCACAGATACGCAGTATTTT. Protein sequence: CASSESRLALLGTDTQYF.

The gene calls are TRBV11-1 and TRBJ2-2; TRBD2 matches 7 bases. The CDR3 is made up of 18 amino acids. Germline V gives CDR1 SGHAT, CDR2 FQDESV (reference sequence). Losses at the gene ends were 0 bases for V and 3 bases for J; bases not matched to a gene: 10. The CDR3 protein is CASSLALAENGDTGELFF. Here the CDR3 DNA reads TGTGCCAGCAGCTTAGCGCTAGCGGAGAACGGTGACACCGGGGAGCTGTTTTTT.

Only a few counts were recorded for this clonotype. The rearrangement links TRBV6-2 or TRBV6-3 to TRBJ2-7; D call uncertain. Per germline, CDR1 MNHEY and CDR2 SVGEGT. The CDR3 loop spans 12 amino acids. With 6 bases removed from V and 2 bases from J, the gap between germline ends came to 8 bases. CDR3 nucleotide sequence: TGTGCCAGCAGGATATCTACCTACGAGCAGTACTTC. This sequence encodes CASRISTYEQYF.

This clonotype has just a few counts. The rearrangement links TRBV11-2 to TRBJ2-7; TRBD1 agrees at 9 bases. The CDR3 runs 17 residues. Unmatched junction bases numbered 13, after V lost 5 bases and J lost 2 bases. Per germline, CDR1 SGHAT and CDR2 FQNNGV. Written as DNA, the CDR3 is TGTGCCAGCAGCCAATCAGACTGGACAGGGGTGACCTACGAGCAGTACTTC. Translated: CASSQSDWTGVTYEQYF.

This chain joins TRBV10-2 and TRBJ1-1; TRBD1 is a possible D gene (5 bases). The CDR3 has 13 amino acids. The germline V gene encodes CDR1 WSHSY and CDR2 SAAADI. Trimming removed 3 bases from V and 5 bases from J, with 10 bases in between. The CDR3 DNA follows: TGCGCCAGCAGTGACTCCGGGGGGACTGAAGCTTTCTTT. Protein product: CASSDSGGTEAFF.

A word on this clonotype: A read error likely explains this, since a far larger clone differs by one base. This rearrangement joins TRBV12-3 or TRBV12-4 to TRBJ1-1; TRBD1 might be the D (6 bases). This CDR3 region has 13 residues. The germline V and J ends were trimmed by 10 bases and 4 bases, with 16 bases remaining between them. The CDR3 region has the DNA TGTGCCAACAGCCCCAGGGGCGGCACTGAAGCTTTCTTT. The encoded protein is CANSPRGGTEAFF.

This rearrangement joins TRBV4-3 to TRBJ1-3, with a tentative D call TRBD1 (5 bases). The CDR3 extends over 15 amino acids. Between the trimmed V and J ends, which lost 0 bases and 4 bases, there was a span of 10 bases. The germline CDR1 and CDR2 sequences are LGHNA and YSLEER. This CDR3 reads CASSQDPQGGNTIYF. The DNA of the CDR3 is TGCGCCAGCAGCCAAGACCCGCAGGGCGGAAACACCATATATTTT.

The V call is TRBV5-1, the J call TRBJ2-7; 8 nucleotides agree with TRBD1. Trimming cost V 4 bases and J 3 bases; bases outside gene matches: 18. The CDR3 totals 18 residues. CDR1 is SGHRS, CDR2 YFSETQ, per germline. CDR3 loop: CASSAETGEINEVYEQYF. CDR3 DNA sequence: TGCGCCAGCAGCGCGGAGACAGGGGAGATCAATGAGGTCTACGAGCAGTACTTC.

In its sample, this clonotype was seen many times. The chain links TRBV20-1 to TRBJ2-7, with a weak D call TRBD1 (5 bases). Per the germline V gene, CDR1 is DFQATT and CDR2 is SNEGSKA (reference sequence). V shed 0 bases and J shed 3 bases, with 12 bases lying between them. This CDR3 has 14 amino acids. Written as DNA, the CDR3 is TGCAGTGCTAGAGATCTGGACATTAGCTACGAGCAGTACTTC. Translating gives CSARDLDISYEQYF.

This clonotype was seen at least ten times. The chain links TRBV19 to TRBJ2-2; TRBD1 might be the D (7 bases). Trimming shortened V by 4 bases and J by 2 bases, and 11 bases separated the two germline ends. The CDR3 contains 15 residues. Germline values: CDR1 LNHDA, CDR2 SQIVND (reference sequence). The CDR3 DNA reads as TGTGCCAGTAGTAAACAGGGGACTAACACCGGGGAGCTGTTTTTT. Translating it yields CASSKQGTNTGELFF.

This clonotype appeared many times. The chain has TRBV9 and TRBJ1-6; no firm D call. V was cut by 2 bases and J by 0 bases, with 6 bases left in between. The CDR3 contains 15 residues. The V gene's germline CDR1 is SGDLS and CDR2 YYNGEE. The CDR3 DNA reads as TGTGCCAGCAGCGTTTCAAGCTCCTATAATTCACCCCTCCACTTT. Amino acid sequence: CASSVSSSYNSPLHF.

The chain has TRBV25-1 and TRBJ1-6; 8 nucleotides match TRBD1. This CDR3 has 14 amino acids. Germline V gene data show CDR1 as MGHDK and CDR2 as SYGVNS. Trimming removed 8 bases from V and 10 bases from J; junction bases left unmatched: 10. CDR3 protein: CASQKTGERSPLHF. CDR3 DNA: TGTGCCAGCCAAAAGACAGGGGAGAGATCACCCCTCCACTTT.

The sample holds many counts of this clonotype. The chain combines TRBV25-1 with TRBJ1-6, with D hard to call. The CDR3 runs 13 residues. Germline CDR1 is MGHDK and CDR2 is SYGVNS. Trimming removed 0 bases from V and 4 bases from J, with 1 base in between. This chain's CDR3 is CASSEYYNSPLHF. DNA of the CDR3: TGTGCCAGCAGTGAATATTATAATTCACCCCTCCACTTT. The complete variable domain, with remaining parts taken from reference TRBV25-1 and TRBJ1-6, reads EADIYQTPRYLVIGTGKKITLECSQTMGHDKMYWYQQDPGMELHLIHYSYGVNSTEKGDLSSESTVSRIRTEHFPLTLESARPSHTSQYLCASSEYYNSPLHFGNGTRLTVT.

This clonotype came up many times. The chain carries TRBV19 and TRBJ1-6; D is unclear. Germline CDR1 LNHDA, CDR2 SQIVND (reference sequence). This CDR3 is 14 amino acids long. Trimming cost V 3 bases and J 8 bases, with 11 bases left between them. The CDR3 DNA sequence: TGTGCCAGTAGTATCGGGAGCCTCGATTCACCCCTCCACTTT. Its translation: CASSIGSLDSPLHF.

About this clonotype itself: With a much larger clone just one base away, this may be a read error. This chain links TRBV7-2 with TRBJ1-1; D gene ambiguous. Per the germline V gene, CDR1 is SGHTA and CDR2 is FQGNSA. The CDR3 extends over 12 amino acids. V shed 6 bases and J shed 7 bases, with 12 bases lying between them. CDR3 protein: CASRLTVGEAFF. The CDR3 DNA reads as TGTGCCAGCAGGTTAACAGTTGGTGAAGCTTTCTTT.